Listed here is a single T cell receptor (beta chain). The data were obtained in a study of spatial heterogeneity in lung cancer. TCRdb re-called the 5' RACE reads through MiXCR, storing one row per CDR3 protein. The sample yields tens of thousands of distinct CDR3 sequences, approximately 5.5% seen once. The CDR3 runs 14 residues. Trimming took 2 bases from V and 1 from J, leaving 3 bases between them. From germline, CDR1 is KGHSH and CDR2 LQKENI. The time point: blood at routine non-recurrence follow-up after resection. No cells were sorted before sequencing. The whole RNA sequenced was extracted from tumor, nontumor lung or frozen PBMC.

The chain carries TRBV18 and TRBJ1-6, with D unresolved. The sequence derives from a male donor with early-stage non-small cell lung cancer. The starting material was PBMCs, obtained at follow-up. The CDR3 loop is CASSPGSYNSPLHF. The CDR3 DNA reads TGTGCCAGCTCACCAGGTTCCTATAATTCACCCCTCCACTTT.